This T cell receptor beta chain was profiled in a study of radiotherapy plus CTLA-4 blockade in lung cancer. Study-level points and caveats: Reports state that early shifts in blood T cell clones, with interferon-beta, best predicted response. Blood-borne expansion of tumor-derived TCR clones followed radiotherapy plus ipilimumab.

The CDR3 runs 15 residues. Trimming took 1 base from V and 3 from J, leaving 10 bases between them. Germline CDR1 is MNHEY and CDR2 is SMNVEV (reference sequence). Sequenced by immunoSEQ multiplex PCR; TCRdb stores in-frame clones only, minus some. The table lists 34,000 or so clones, 75% of them singletons, with approximately 14% in the top ten. Notes on this clone: What it binds is not known.

This TCR came from a human donor with non-small cell lung cancer that progressed on radiotherapy plus ipilimumab. The chain has TRBV27 and TRBJ2-1, with D perhaps matching TRBD2 (6 bases). This specimen was peripheral blood, taken from a patient treated with radiotherapy plus ipilimumab. The CDR3 here is CASSLWGSGYNEQFF. The CDR3 DNA reads as TGTGCCAGCAGTTTATGGGGTAGCGGCTACAATGAGCAGTTCTTC.